The 25 T cell receptor beta chains below were found in one sample sequenced in a study of OX40 agonist ivuxolimab in advanced cancers. Profiling relied on immunoSEQ multiplex PCR, and the TCRdb table lists in-frame clones only, not all of them. The data hold approximately 70,000 clones, with around 73% observed a single time. The sample was CD4+ or CD8+ T cells sorted from blood, taken in a trial of the OX40 agonist ivuxolimab. These receptors all stem from an adult with an advanced solid tumor such as melanoma, head and neck, liver or kidney cancer.

The genes are TRBV5-8 and TRBJ1-1, with 7 bases matching TRBD1. V gave up 2 bases and J gave up 7 bases; unmatched junction bases: 5. This CDR3 has 13 residues. CDR1 is SGHTS, CDR2 YDEGEE, per germline. The CDR3 DNA is TGTGCCAGCAGCTTAAAGGGGGCGGGTGAAGCTTTCTTT. Protein product: CASSLKGAGEAFF.

Comments on this clone: One end of the junction is discordant with germline, which a read error may explain. Other DNA variants within this sample encode the same CDR3. The V and J genes are TRBV18 and TRBJ2-5; a weak D match, TRBD1 (6 bases). The CDR3 loop spans 16 amino acids. Germline CDR1 is KGHSH and CDR2 is LQKENI. CDR3 in DNA: TGTGCCAGCTCACCAACGGACAGTTGGTACCAGGAGACCCAGTACTTC. Its translation is CASSPTDSWYQETQYF.

This clone was recorded a few times. The chain couples TRBV7-3 to TRBJ1-5, with a weak D call TRBD1 (5 bases). Germline V gene sequence: CDR1 SGHTA, CDR2 FQGTGA. V was pared by 5 bases and J by 7 bases, with 12 bases between. CDR3 size: 13 residues. The CDR3 reads CASSPSGGQPQHF. CDR3 bases: TGTGCCAGCAGCCCTAGCGGGGGACAGCCCCAGCATTTT.

The rearrangement links TRBV23-1 to TRBJ1-3, with TRBD1 matching 7 bases. TRBV23-1 is placed among ORFs of uncertain function. This CDR3 contains 14 residues. After removal of 3 bases from V and 3 bases from J, the junction contained 2 bases not matched to a gene. For the CDR3, the DNA is TGCGCCAGCAGTCACGACAGGGATGGAAACACCATATATTTT. As protein: CASSHDRDGNTIYF.

The rearrangement links TRBV11-2 to TRBJ2-1, with TRBD2 as a possible D gene (6 bases). Germline-derived CDR1 and CDR2 are SGHAT and FQNNGV. CDR3 size: 14 residues. Trimming took 5 bases from V and 6 from J, leaving 14 bases between them. The CDR3 reads CASSRMEGSNEQFF. The CDR3 coding sequence is TGTGCCAGCAGCAGGATGGAGGGGAGCAATGAGCAGTTCTTC. The full variable domain, in which reference TRBV11-2 and TRBJ2-1 provide the parts outside the CDR3, is EAGVAQSPRYKIIEKRQSVAFWCNPISGHATLYWYQQILGQGPKLLIQFQNNGVVDDSQLPKDRFSAERLKGVDSTLKIQPAKLEDSAVYLCASSRMEGSNEQFFGPGTRLTVL.

The genes are TRBV6-5 and TRBJ1-2; 7 bases align to TRBD1. CDR3 size: 15 residues. V lost 0 bases and J lost 2; bases outside the gene matches: 3. Germline CDR1 MNHEY, CDR2 SVGAGI. CDR3 bases: TGTGCCAGCAGTTACTCGACAGGGACCAACTATGGCTACACCTTC. Translating gives CASSYSTGTNYGYTF.

V is TRBV30 and J is TRBJ2-5, with D unresolved. V was clipped by 2 bases and J by 1 base, with 17 bases between them. The CDR3 is made up of 16 amino acids. Germline V gives CDR1 GTSNPN, CDR2 SVGIG (reference sequence). CDR3: CAWSLPGTATQETQYF. Here the CDR3 DNA reads TGTGCCTGGAGTCTACCCGGAACAGCAACCCAAGAGACCCAGTACTTC. Based on the CDR3 plus reference TRBV30 and TRBJ2-5, the full variable domain is SQTIHQWPATLVQPVGSPLSLECTVEGTSNPNLYWYRQAAGRGLQLLFYSVGIGQISSEVPQNLSASRPQDRQFILSSKKLLLSDSGFYLCAWSLPGTATQETQYFGPGTRLLVL.

The rearrangement joins TRBV18 to TRBJ1-1; D unclear. This CDR3 region has 14 residues. Trimming shortened V by 1 base and J by 4 bases, and 10 bases separated the two germline ends. Germline V gene lookup returns CDR1 KGHSH and CDR2 LQKENI. The CDR3 loop reads CASSPLKDRTEAFF. The CDR3 bases are TGTGCCAGCTCACCACTGAAGGATCGCACTGAAGCTTTCTTT.

The rearrangement joins TRBV6-5 to TRBJ1-6; TRBD1 matches at 7 bases. With V trimmed by 6 bases and J by 7 bases, 9 bases remained unmatched. The CDR3 contains 15 residues. Germline V CDR1 and CDR2: MNHEY, SVGAGI. This CDR3 reads CASRVSGTVNSPLHF. The CDR3 DNA reads as TGTGCCAGCAGAGTATCCGGGACAGTCAATTCACCCCTCCACTTT.

The V gene is TRBV10-2, the J gene TRBJ1-1; D call uncertain. Germline V gene sequence: CDR1 WSHSY, CDR2 SAAADI. V dropped 2 bases and J dropped 0 bases, with 1 base sitting between them. The CDR3 spans 12 residues. CDR3 bases: TGCGCCAGCAGTGAGATGAACACTGAAGCTTTCTTT. Translated: CASSEMNTEAFF.

This chain uses TRBV21-1 with TRBJ2-1; the D call in the table, TRBD1, was not verified against the DNA. TRBV21-1 is a pseudogene locus. The CDR3 extends over 14 amino acids. CDR3 sequence (DNA): TGTGCCAGCAGCATTATGGACAGCTACAATGAGCAGTTCTTC. Its translation is CASSIMDSYNEQFF.

The chain uses TRBV30 and TRBJ2-5; 7 bases are a match to TRBD1. The V and J ends lost 5 bases and 1 base, in that order; junction bases with no gene match: 4. Germline V lookup: CDR1 GTSNPN, CDR2 SVGIG (reference sequence). The CDR3 is 13 amino acids. The CDR3 spells CAWETGIQETQYF. In DNA form, the CDR3 reads TGTGCCTGGGAGACAGGGATCCAAGAGACCCAGTACTTC.

The V call is TRBV27, the J call TRBJ1-2; D is perhaps TRBD1 (5 bases). V lost 3 bases and J lost 2, with 7 bases in between. Germline CDR1 and CDR2: MNHEY and SMNVEV (reference sequence). The CDR3 extends over 13 amino acids. The CDR3 sequence: CASSFSGNYGYTF. CDR3 DNA: TGTGCCAGCAGTTTCTCAGGGAACTATGGCTACACCTTC.

V gene TRBV6-6 combines with J gene TRBJ2-1, with a tentative D call TRBD2 (6 bases). Per the germline V gene, CDR1 is MNHNY and CDR2 is SVGAGI (reference sequence). Trimming removed 0 bases from V and 9 bases from J, with 9 bases in between. The CDR3 loop spans 13 amino acids. DNA of the CDR3: TGTGCCAGCAGTTACTCGTGGGGAGGTGAGCAGTTCTTC. This encodes CASSYSWGGEQFF.

V gene TRBV27 combines with J gene TRBJ2-5; D remains unclear. V lost 6 bases, J lost 2 bases, and 13 bases lay in between. Germline V CDR1 and CDR2: MNHEY, SMNVEV (reference sequence). The CDR3 has 14 amino acids. The CDR3 loop is CASSPWSTQETQYF. CDR3 nucleotides: TGTGCCAGCAGCCCTTGGAGCACTCAAGAGACCCAGTACTTC.

This clone has more than one count but fewer than ten. The chain joins TRBV21-1 to TRBJ1-5. TRBV21-1 is flagged as a pseudogene. The CDR3 totals 15 residues. The CDR3 region has the DNA TGTGCCAGCAGCAAAGGTGGCCGTTCTGGGCAGCCCCAGCATTTT. Amino acid sequence: CASSKGGRSGQPQHF.

The chain couples TRBV7-6 to TRBJ2-2; no clear D gene. CDR3 size: 14 residues. V shed 5 bases and J shed 4 bases, with 11 bases lying between them. The germline CDR1 and CDR2 sequences are SGHVS and FNYEAQ. This chain's CDR3 is CASSRIPGTGELFF. CDR3 DNA sequence: TGTGCCAGCAGCCGGATACCGGGCACCGGGGAGCTGTTTTTT.

The chain employs TRBV30 and TRBJ2-2; D is uncertain. V lost 2 bases to trimming and J lost 2 bases, with 3 bases between them. The CDR3 is 12 residues long. Per germline, CDR1 GTSNPN and CDR2 SVGIG (reference sequence). This CDR3 reads CAWSLNTGELFF. The CDR3 DNA reads as TGTGCCTGGAGTTTAAACACCGGGGAGCTGTTTTTT.

The rearrangement uses TRBV11-1 and TRBJ1-1, with 7 bases lining up with TRBD1. V shed 5 bases, J shed 3 bases, and the junction held 3 bases outside the gene matches. This CDR3 is built from 13 residues. Per germline, CDR1 SGHAT and CDR2 FQDESV (reference sequence). In nucleotides, the CDR3 is TGTGCCAGCAGCGGGACAGTGGACACTGAAGCTTTCTTT. It translates to CASSGTVDTEAFF.

The CDR3 region has the DNA TGTGCCAGCAGAGGGGGCGGATACACTAATGAAAAACTGTTTTTT. It encodes CASRGGGYTNEKLFF. This chain joins TRBV28 and TRBJ1-4; 7 nucleotides agree with TRBD1. After removal of 6 bases from V and 2 bases from J, the junction contained 6 bases not matched to a gene. This CDR3 region has 15 residues. Germline assignment: CDR1 MDHEN and CDR2 SYDVKM.

CDR3 nucleotide sequence: TGTGCCTGGAGTCCGGGGCCGCTCACAGATACGCAGTATTTT. This translates into CAWSPGPLTDTQYF. This chain joins TRBV30 and TRBJ2-3; D is tentatively TRBD1 or TRBD2 (5 bases each). The CDR3 spans 14 residues. Per the germline V gene, CDR1 is GTSNPN and CDR2 is SVGIG (reference sequence). V shed 2 bases and J shed 2 bases, with 11 bases lying between them.

V is TRBV4-1 and J is TRBJ2-1, with D tentatively TRBD2 (5 bases). V was clipped by 1 base and J by 4 bases, with 14 bases between them. The length of the CDR3 is 16 residues. Looked up from germline, CDR1 is MGHRA and CDR2 is YSYEKL. The CDR3 DNA reads TGCGCCAGCAGCCAAGTACTAGTTCGCAGATACAATGAGCAGTTCTTC. This codes for CASSQVLVRRYNEQFF.

In the case of this clone: The junction departs from germline at one end; a sequencing error may be responsible. This chain joins TRBV6-6 and TRBJ2-3; D may correspond to TRBD1 or TRBD2 (5 bases each). The germline gives CDR1 MNHNY, CDR2 SVGAGI (reference sequence). The CDR3 runs 16 residues. CDR3 DNA sequence: TGTGCCAGCAGTTACTTACGGGACCCAAGGTCAGAGACGCAGTATTTT. Translated: CASSYLRDPRSETQYF.

This rearrangement joins TRBV2 to TRBJ2-1; D uncertain. The CDR3 runs to 13 residues. The germline V and J ends were trimmed by 1 base and 12 bases, with 13 bases remaining between them. CDR1 and CDR2 from the germline V gene are SNHLY and FYNNEI. The DNA for the CDR3 is TGTGCCAGCAGTGAAGGAGAGTGGTATGGGCAGTTCTTC. It yields the protein CASSEGEWYGQFF. The full variable domain, its missing parts supplied by reference TRBV2 and TRBJ2-1, is EPEVTQTPSHQVTQMGQEVILRCVPISNHLYFYWYRQILGQKVEFLVSFYNNEISEKSEIFDDQFSVERPDGSNFTLKIRSTKLEDSAMYFCASSEGEWYGQFFGPGTRLTVL.

This sequence joins TRBV2 and TRBJ1-1, with 9 nucleotides matching TRBD1. Germline CDR1 and CDR2: SNHLY and FYNNEI. V lost 7 bases and J lost 1; bases outside the gene matches: 10. This CDR3 spans 16 amino acids. This CDR3 reads CASTRIPTGGNTEAFF. The CDR3 DNA follows: TGTGCCAGCACCCGAATCCCGACAGGGGGGAACACTGAAGCTTTCTTT.